This T cell receptor beta chain stems from a study of T cell responses to AZD1222 COVID-19 vaccine. Produced via immunoSEQ multiplex PCR; TCRdb's table is partial and in-frame only. The sample holds some 97,000 clones; around 87% are singletons and the top ten take 3.5% to 4.5%. Trimming took 4 bases from V and 4 from J; bases not matched to a gene: 11. Germline V gives CDR1 SGHTA, CDR2 FQGNSA. The length of the CDR3 is 16 residues. This clone was recorded only once. This specimen was peripheral blood, taken on day 0 of MenACWY control vaccination. The sequence was collected from an adult in good health. This sequence joins TRBV7-2 and TRBJ2-7, with 9 bases that match TRBD2. Here the CDR3 DNA reads TGTGCCAGCAGCTCCTCCCCCCGGCTAGCGGGGTACGAGCAGTACTTC. Its protein product is CASSSSPRLAGYEQYF.